This TCR beta chain was identified during a study of STAT5B mutations in CD4+ large granular lymphocyte leukemia. With 6 bases clipped from V and 2 bases from J, the junction kept 3 bases outside the gene matches. Germline V gene lookup returns CDR1 ENHRY and CDR2 SYGVKD. This CDR3 contains 15 residues. Profiling relied on immunoSEQ multiplex PCR, and the TCRdb table lists in-frame clones only, not all of them. The top ten hold 4% to 5% of the sample, which has around 20,000 clones, around 75% seen once. This chain joins TRBV10-3 and TRBJ2-7; 14 positions match TRBD2. The sequenced sample consisted of CD4+ T cells from blood buffy coats. This TCR was recovered from a human donor in good health. CDR3 DNA: TGTGCCATCAGCAGACTAGCGGGAGGGACCTACGAGCAGTACTTC. Residues: CAISRLAGGTYEQYF.